This TCR beta chain was captured by sequencing in a study of CD8 T cells in ankylosing spondylitis. This clonotype was seen only a few times. Using its own MiXCR run on the 5' RACE reads, TCRdb lists one record per CDR3 protein. The sample holds more than 150,000 distinct CDR3 sequences; roughly 12% are singletons and the top ten take approximately 16%. Trimming cost V 5 bases and J 2 bases, with 13 bases left between them. The CDR3 has 15 amino acids. CDR1 MNHEY and CDR2 SMNVEV come from the germline V gene (reference sequence). This sequence joins TRBV27 and TRBJ2-1; the D gene is possibly TRBD1 (6 bases). The sequence derives from a male donor with ankylosing spondylitis or in good health (not recorded which). Sequenced: blood, either unsorted or a sorted T cell fraction (not recorded which). CDR3 nucleotides: TGTGCCAGCAGTCTCTATCAGGGGACCTACAATGAGCAGTTCTTC. This gives the protein CASSLYQGTYNEQFF.